This T cell receptor beta chain was found in a study of T cell repertoires in cytomegalovirus infection. For the study at large: Public signatures in TCR beta pointed to CMV infection and matching HLA type.

V was pared by 5 bases and J by 10 bases, with 9 bases between. The CDR3 contains 12 residues. Germline CDR1 and CDR2: MDHEN and SYDVKM. General study points: Predominance within the ex vivo response was attributable to HLA-C-restricted CMV-specific TCR beta clonotypes. CMV carriers having the relevant HLA were flagged by cumulative public TCR beta family frequency.

Notes on this clonotype: The antigen remains unidentified.

TCRdb passed the reads through MiXCR, listing each CDR3 protein once. The sample includes roughly 320,000 distinct CDR3 sequences, 8% to 10% of them seen just once. The genes are TRBV28 and TRBJ1-6; D gene unclear. This TCR derives from a human donor in good health (CMV status not recorded). Some clones in this sample may be carry-over from other donors' samples. The sequenced material came from PBMCs. This chain's CDR3 is CASSGSRSPLHF. The CDR3 DNA reads TGTGCCAGCAGTGGGAGTCGCTCACCCCTCCACTTT.